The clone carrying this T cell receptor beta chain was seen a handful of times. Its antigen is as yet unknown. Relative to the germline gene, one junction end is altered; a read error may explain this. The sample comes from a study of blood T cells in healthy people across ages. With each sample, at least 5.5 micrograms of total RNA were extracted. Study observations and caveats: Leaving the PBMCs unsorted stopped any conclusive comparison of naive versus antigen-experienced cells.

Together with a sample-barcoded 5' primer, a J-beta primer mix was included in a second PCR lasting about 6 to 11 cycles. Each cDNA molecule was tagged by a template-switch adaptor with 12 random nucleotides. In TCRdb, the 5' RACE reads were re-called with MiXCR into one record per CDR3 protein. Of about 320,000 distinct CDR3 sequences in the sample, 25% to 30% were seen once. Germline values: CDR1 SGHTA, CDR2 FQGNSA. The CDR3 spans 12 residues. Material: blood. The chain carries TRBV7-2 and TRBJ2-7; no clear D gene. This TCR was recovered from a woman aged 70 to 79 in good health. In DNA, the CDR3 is TGTGCCAACAGCTCCTGGACGGGCCGGCAGTACTTC. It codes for CANSSWTGRQYF.